This record covers a single T cell receptor beta chain. Its antigen is as yet unknown. This sample stems from a study of cytomegalovirus exposure and HLA in healthy donors. Study-level information: The roughly 120 million unique TCR beta sequences, from roughly 170 million T cells, were found by an earlier analysis. Study-wide results and caveats: In vitro checks showed that a few CMV-associated chains really do target CMV antigens.

This CDR3 contains 13 residues. The germline CDR1 and CDR2 sequences are LGHNT and FRNRAP. V lost 7 bases, J lost 6 bases, and 15 bases lay in between. It was with 60 Vbeta and 13 Jbeta primers that the PCR ran. Libraries were prepared by immunoSEQ multiplex PCR; TCRdb keeps only in-frame clonotypes and omits some of them. The repertoire holds 150,000 to 200,000 clones, roughly 86% seen once, with around 1.5% in the top ten. The donors gave bone marrow, and they were healthy. Sample: PBMCs. The sequence was collected from a woman younger than 35 in good health and CMV-seronegative. The V gene is TRBV12-5, the J gene TRBJ1-2; no reliable D call. CDR3 DNA: TGTGCTAGTGTCGAGCGTTTAGTGGATGGCTACACCTTC. It yields the protein CASVERLVDGYTF.